This entry is about one TCR beta chain. This clone was seen a handful of times. Its cognate antigen has yet to be identified. Base qualities are missing; no much larger clone stands one base away. The data stem from a study of primary melanoma T cells and metastatic recurrence (dated by TCRdb to between 2020 and 2021). About the study as a whole: The cohort comprised under 250 primary melanomas of stage T2 to T4, with thickness greater than 1 mm. Histopathological grading of tumor-infiltrating lymphocytes served as the comparison point for the T-cell fraction derived from sequencing. Progression-free survival was the clinical outcome compared against the T-cell fraction measured by TCR beta sequencing. Whether patient outcome could be predicted by T-cell fraction and T-cell repertoire clonality in primary melanoma tumors was the question this study put to the test.

The patients had surgically resected primary melanoma that was considered potentially curable but at risk of metastatic recurrence. The library was produced with the immunoSEQ multiplex PCR assay. Primary melanoma tumor tissue was subjected to high-throughput sequencing of the T-cell receptor beta chain. The source study handled its data this way. TCRB CDR3 sharing between samples and the distribution of insertions and deletions were included in the repertoire analyses. A gradient-boosted model ranked how well the T-cell fraction predicted outcome compared with histopathological variables. Not all clones reach the TCRdb copy of this immuneACCESS table, which keeps in-frame sequences only. Checked studies attribute under half of the gap to unresolved V genes and leave the rest unexplained. V and J calls plus clone size are reproduced from that table; the DNA served to infer D and trimming. The sample's clone listing holds approximately 82 clones.

Results the study describes overall, beyond this receptor: Adding T-cell fraction to tumor thickness reportedly improved progression-free survival prediction more than adding any other histopathological variable. Progression-free survival was reportedly predicted by the tumor T-cell fraction independently of thickness, ulceration, mitotic rate and age. An effective T-cell-mediated antitumor response in primary melanoma was presented by the authors only as a suggestion rather than as a demonstrated mechanism. A T-cell fraction above 20% appeared protective regardless of ulceration status, mitotic rate or nodal disease.

Per the germline V gene, SGHNT is the CDR1 and YENEEA is the CDR2. The V and J ends are trimmed by 3 bases and 0 bases, leaving 9 bases between them. From its cysteine to its phenylalanine, the CDR3 spans 15 amino acids. The only DNA kept is the CDR3, 45 bases in frame from the first base. The sequence links TRBV11-3 to TRBJ2-1; perhaps TRBD2 is the D gene, with 5 bases matching. Sequenced: melanoma tumor tissue. This TCR was sampled from a human donor with melanoma. The CDR3 reads CASSLGGSSYNEQFF. The sequenced DNA is TGTGCCAGCAGCTTGGGTGGGAGCTCCTACAATGAGCAGTTCTTC.